These T cell receptor beta chains were read from a single sample in a study of T cell repertoires in cytomegalovirus infection. TCRdb used MiXCR to reprocess the reads, holding one entry per CDR3 protein. The table includes around 430,000 distinct CDR3 sequences, 42% detected once. No antigen has been assigned to these receptors. Here the sequenced sample was cultured PBMCs, taken from culture after CMV antigen stimulation. The receptors originated from a human donor in good health (CMV status not recorded). Some clones in this sample may be carry-over from other donors' samples. The CDR3 runs from the conserved cysteine through the conserved F or W. The order of the fields is D gene, clone size, V gene, J gene, CDR3 DNA, CDR3 protein. The D gene is left open where the match is weak. Size values are once, few and many counts, or a class for expanded clones, and some rows have none.

>TRBD2|-|TRBV7-6|TRBJ2-3
TGTGCCAGCAGTTCTACTAGCGGGAGGGCGGGGGATACGCAGTATTTT
CASSSTSGRAGDTQYF
>TRBD2|-|TRBV7-8|TRBJ2-1
TGTGCCAGCAGCTTAGATAGGGCTAGCGGGGGGTCATTGGCATATGAGCAGTTCTTC
CASSLDRASGGSLAYEQFF
>-|few|TRBV4-1|TRBJ1-4
TGCGCCAGCAGCCAAGAATGGGGGTCGACTAATGAAAAACTGTTTTTT
CASSQEWGSTNEKLFF
>-|few|TRBV7-2|TRBJ1-2
TGTGCCAGCAGCGTGCCCGGGACTACGACTAACTATGGCTACACCTTC
CASSVPGTTTNYGYTF
>TRBD1|few|TRBV7-8|TRBJ2-1
TGTGCCAGCAGCCCACGGGCCAAGCCTCTGGGACAGACCGAGTTCTTC
CASSPRAKPLGQTEFF
>-|-|TRBV28|TRBJ1-5
TGTGCCAGCACCGTACCGGGACAATCGACCCAGCATTTT
CASTVPGQSTQHF
>-|-|TRBV28|TRBJ2-3
TGTGCCAGCAGTTCACGTAAGGGACAAGACACAGATACGCAGTATTTT
CASSSRKGQDTDTQYF
>-|-|TRBV2|TRBJ1-5
TGTGCCAGCGGAGAAATGGTCCGGAGGGTTTTTTTT
CASGEMVRRVFF
>-|-|TRBV6-1|TRBJ2-7
TGTGCCAGCAGTTTGATCGCGGGGCTTGACTCCTACGAGCAGTACTTC
CASSLIAGLDSYEQYF
>TRBD2|few|TRBV7-6|TRBJ2-1
TGTGCCAGCACTCGCGTAGCGGGAGTCAATGAGCAGTTCTTC
CASTRVAGVNEQFF
>TRBD2|-|TRBV29-1|TRBJ2-7
TGCAGCGTTGAAGACGGGGGGGAGCAGTACTTC
CSVEDGGEQYF
>TRBD2|-|TRBV7-2|TRBJ2-2
TGTGCCAGCAGCTTACGAGCGGGAGCCTCCGGGGAGCTGTTTTTT
CASSLRAGASGELFF
>TRBD1|few|TRBV11-1|TRBJ1-6
TGTGCCAGCAGCTCCCGGGGACAGAGGGATTCACCCCTCCACTTT
CASSSRGQRDSPLHF
>-|few|TRBV5-4|TRBJ1-6
TGTGCCAGCAGCCCCCGCGGGGGCGGATCACCCCTCCACTTT
CASSPRGGGSPLHF
>-|few|TRBV6-2/TRBV6-3|TRBJ2-5
TGTGCCAGCAGTGACAGGCGCACCCTACAAGAGACCCAGTACTTC
CASSDRRTLQETQYF
>-|few|TRBV7-2|TRBJ1-3
TGTGCCAGCAGCTTAAGGGCCAGTCCTAACTCTGGAAACACCATATATTTT
CASSLRASPNSGNTIYF
>-|few|TRBV7-6|TRBJ2-5
TGTGCCAGCAGCCCCCAACTAGCTGCGGAGACCCAGTACTTC
CASSPQLAAETQYF
>-|-|TRBV7-9|TRBJ1-2
TGTGCCAGCAGCTTATTGGGGACGGATGGCTACACCTTC
CASSLLGTDGYTF
>TRBD1|few|TRBV6-1|TRBJ1-5
TGTGCCAGCTCTTCGCCATTGGACAGGGCTCAGCCCCAGCATTTT
CASSSPLDRAQPQHF
>-|few|TRBV7-8|TRBJ1-4
TGTGCCAGCAGCTTAGTCGGACTTAATGAAAAACTGTTTTTT
CASSLVGLNEKLFF
>-|-|TRBV7-8|TRBJ2-1
TGTGCCAGCAGCCGACCAGGCAGGGAGCAGTTCTTC
CASSRPGREQFF
>TRBD1|few|TRBV5-1|TRBJ1-6
TGCGCCAGCAGCTTGGGGACAGGGGACGGTTCACCCCTCCACTTT
CASSLGTGDGSPLHF
>-|-|TRBV4-1|TRBJ2-7
TGCGCCAGCAGCCAGGTACAGGGGGGGGGCTACGAGCAGTACTTC
CASSQVQGGGYEQYF
>-|few|TRBV7-2|TRBJ1-1
TGTGCCAGCAGCTTAGGACGGATAAACACTGAAGCTTTCTTT
CASSLGRINTEAFF
>TRBD1|-|TRBV4-1|TRBJ1-6
TGCGCCAGCAGCCCCCTGGGACAGAAGTATTCACCCCTCCACTTT
CASSPLGQKYSPLHF
>-|-|TRBV19|TRBJ2-2
TGTGCCCGCTCCCTATTGGGGGCGGACACCGGGGAGCTGTTTTTT
CARSLLGADTGELFF
>-|-|TRBV7-6|TRBJ2-5
TGTGCCAGCAGCTTGATCGACGAGACCCAGTACTTC
CASSLIDETQYF
>-|few|TRBV18|TRBJ2-3
TGTGCCAGCTCACCAATAATCCGCACAGATACGCAGTATTTT
CASSPIIRTDTQYF
>TRBD2|-|TRBV6-1|TRBJ2-3
TGTGCCAGCAGTGAATGGGCGGGAGGGCCAGGGGCAGATACGCAGTATTTT
CASSEWAGGPGADTQYF
>TRBD2|-|TRBV15|TRBJ2-1
TGTGCCACCAGCAGAGAAATCACTAGCGTCTACAATGAGCAGTTCTTC
CATSREITSVYNEQFF
>-|-|TRBV6-6|TRBJ1-5
TGTGCCAGCAGTGAGCGGGCGCTGGGATATCAGCCCCAGCATTTT
CASSERALGYQPQHF
>-|-|TRBV7-2|TRBJ2-5
TGTGCCAGCAGCTTGACCGGGCCCGGGGAGACCCAGTACTTC
CASSLTGPGETQYF
>-|-|TRBV20-1|TRBJ1-6
TGCAGTGCTAGAGTCAATATGAATTCACCCCTCCACTTT
CSARVNMNSPLHF
>-|few|TRBV19|TRBJ2-7
TGTGCCAGTAGTATAGGGTTCAGCTACGAGCAGTACTTC
CASSIGFSYEQYF
>TRBD1|-|TRBV20-1|TRBJ2-1
TGCAGTGCTAGACTCTCACAGGGGGCCTCCTACAATGAGCAGTTCTTC
CSARLSQGASYNEQFF
>TRBD1|-|TRBV15|TRBJ2-7
TGTGCCACCAGCAGTAACAGGGGCTACGAGCAGTACTTC
CATSSNRGYEQYF
>-|few|TRBV12-3/TRBV12-4|TRBJ2-3
TGTGCCAGCAGCCCCGGTTTGGCTTACACAGATACGCAGTATTTT
CASSPGLAYTDTQYF
>-|few|TRBV7-6|TRBJ2-5
TGTGCCAGCAGCTCAATCCTGAAGGGGTCCCAAGAGACCCAGTACTTC
CASSSILKGSQETQYF
>-|-|TRBV7-9|TRBJ2-5
TGTGCCAGCAGCTCGGAAATGACGCGTCCTGGAGAGACCCAGTACTTC
CASSSEMTRPGETQYF
>-|-|TRBV6-6|TRBJ1-1
TGTGCCAGCAGTGCCGCGATGGGGACTGAAGCTTTCTTT
CASSAAMGTEAFF
>-|-|TRBV2|TRBJ1-1
TGTGCCAGCAGTGAAGGACAGTTGGACACTGAAGCTTTCTTT
CASSEGQLDTEAFF
>TRBD1|-|TRBV20-1|TRBJ1-6
TGCAGTGCTAGAGCCCCGGGACAGCGATTTAATTCACCCCTCCACTTT
CSARAPGQRFNSPLHF
>-|-|TRBV7-2|TRBJ2-1
TGTGCCAGCAGCTTGAGCGGAGCGGAGCAGTTCTTC
CASSLSGAEQFF
>-|many|TRBV11-2|TRBJ2-5
TGTGCCAGCAGCAGGACAGTCCAAGAGACCCAGTACTTC
CASSRTVQETQYF
>TRBD1|-|TRBV4-1|TRBJ1-5
TGCGCCAGCAGCAGGGGGCAGGGAAACAATCAGCCCCAGCATTTT
CASSRGQGNNQPQHF
>TRBD1|many|TRBV7-2|TRBJ2-1
TGTGCCAGCAGCTTTCCCGGGACAGGGGGCAATGAGCAGTTCTTC
CASSFPGTGGNEQFF
>-|-|TRBV7-2|TRBJ2-5
TGTGCCAGCAGCTTAGAGGAATTCCAGGGAGGAGAGACCCAGTACTTC
CASSLEEFQGGETQYF
>TRBD2|-|TRBV7-2|TRBJ2-7
TGTGCCAGCAGCTTAGGTCCTAGCGGGGTATACTACGAGCAGTACTTC
CASSLGPSGVYYEQYF
>-|few|TRBV7-6|TRBJ1-5
TGTGCCAGCAGCCCCGCAGGCCGCAATCAGCCCCAGCATTTT
CASSPAGRNQPQHF
>TRBD1|-|TRBV19|TRBJ1-5
TGTGCCACCCAGGACAGGGTATATAGCAATCAGCCCCAGCATTTT
CATQDRVYSNQPQHF
>TRBD2|-|TRBV7-6|TRBJ2-6
TGTGCCAGCAGCTTGCTAGCGGGGGTTTCTGGGGCCAACGTCCTGACTTTC
CASSLLAGVSGANVLTF
>-|-|TRBV25-1|TRBJ2-2
TGTGCCAGCAATACGACGGCCTACACCGGGGAGCTGTTTTTT
CASNTTAYTGELFF
>-|-|TRBV20-1|TRBJ1-1
TGCAGTGCCCTCCAATTCGTTGAAGCTTTCTTT
CSALQFVEAFF
>-|few|TRBV12-3/TRBV12-4|TRBJ1-5
TGTGCCAGCAGTTTCTCCCTTGGGGGTCCGCCCCAGCATTTT
CASSFSLGGPPQHF